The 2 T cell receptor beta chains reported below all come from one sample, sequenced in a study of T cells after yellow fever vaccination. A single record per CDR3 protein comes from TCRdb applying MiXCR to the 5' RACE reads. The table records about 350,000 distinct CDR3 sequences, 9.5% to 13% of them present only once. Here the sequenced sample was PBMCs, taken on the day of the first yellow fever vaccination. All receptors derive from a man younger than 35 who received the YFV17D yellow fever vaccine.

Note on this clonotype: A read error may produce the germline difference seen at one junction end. The CDR3 sequence: CASSYDREGGYTF. For the CDR3, the DNA is TGTGCCAGCAGTTACGACAGGGAAGGTGGCTATACCTTC. V and J are TRBV6-5 and TRBJ1-2, with TRBD1 matching over 7 bases. The CDR3 covers 13 residues. Germline V gene data show CDR1 as MNHEY and CDR2 as SVGAGI.

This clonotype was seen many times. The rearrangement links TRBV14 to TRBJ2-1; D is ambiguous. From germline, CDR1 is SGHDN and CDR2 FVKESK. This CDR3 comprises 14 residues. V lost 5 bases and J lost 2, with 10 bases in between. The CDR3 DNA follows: TGTGCCAGCAGCTTCCAGGCACCCTACAATGAGCAGTTCTTC. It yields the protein CASSFQAPYNEQFF. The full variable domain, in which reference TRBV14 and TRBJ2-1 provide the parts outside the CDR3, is EAGVTQFPSHSVIEKGQTVTLRCDPISGHDNLYWYRRVMGKEIKFLLHFVKESKQDESGMPNNRFLAERTGGTYSTLKVQPAELEDSGVYFCASSFQAPYNEQFFGPGTRLTVL.